Shown below are 16 T cell receptor beta chains from a single sample sequenced in a study of blood T cell repertoires in COVID-19. Method: immunoSEQ multiplex PCR; TCRdb's copy keeps in-frame clones and lacks some. The repertoire includes about 74,000 clones, around 86% of them detected once, and 25% to 30% sits in the top ten. Specimen: peripheral blood. Every receptor here comes from a woman of 80 years or more with active or convalescent COVID-19.

The gene calls are TRBV6-5 and TRBJ2-3; 7 bases fit TRBD1. Per germline, CDR1 MNHEY and CDR2 SVGAGI. Unmatched junction bases numbered 7, after V lost 6 bases and J lost 4 bases. The CDR3 spans 14 residues. CDR3 in amino acids: CASSPDRPPDTQYF. CDR3 sequence (DNA): TGTGCCAGCAGCCCGGACAGGCCGCCAGATACGCAGTATTTT.

The chain uses TRBV3-1 (or the pseudogene TRBV3-2) and TRBJ2-1; 7 positions agree with TRBD2. With 1 base clipped from V and 8 bases from J, the junction kept 5 bases outside the gene matches. Germline lookup yields CDR1 LGHDT and CDR2 YNNKEL (reference sequence). The CDR3 runs to 14 residues. CDR3 protein: CASSQAGGGDEQFF. The CDR3 DNA is TGTGCCAGCAGCCAAGCGGGGGGAGGGGATGAGCAGTTCTTC.

On this clone itself: Additional DNA sequences in this sample encode the identical CDR3. The chain uses TRBV7-2 and TRBJ2-7; 9 bases are a match to TRBD1. In germline, CDR1 is SGHTA, CDR2 FQGNSA. The V segment lost 4 bases and the J segment 3 bases; nucleotides outside the gene matches: 4. The CDR3 has 14 amino acids. The CDR3 loop is CASSSGTGYYEQYF. The CDR3 bases are TGTGCCAGCAGCTCAGGGACAGGGTACTACGAGCAGTACTTC.

The chain carries TRBV5-4 and TRBJ2-3, with D unresolved. V gave up 4 bases and J gave up 2 bases, with 8 bases separating them. This CDR3 is 13 amino acids long. Germline values: CDR1 SGHNT, CDR2 YYREEE (reference sequence). CDR3 protein: CASSPLLTDTQYF. DNA for the CDR3: TGTGCCAGCAGCCCTCTCCTCACAGATACGCAGTATTTT.

V usage is TRBV6-5 and J usage is TRBJ2-1; 7 bases are a match to TRBD2. Germline V gene lookup returns CDR1 MNHEY and CDR2 SVGAGI. The CDR3 covers 13 residues. The V segment lost 8 bases and the J segment 9 bases; nucleotides outside the gene matches: 10. The CDR3 sequence: CASSWGGDGEQFF. CDR3 sequence (DNA): TGTGCCAGCTCGTGGGGGGGGGACGGTGAGCAGTTCTTC.

In its sample, this clone was seen once. This chain joins TRBV9 and TRBJ1-2; 10 bases are shared with TRBD1. CDR1 and CDR2 (germline): SGDLS, YYNGEE. The CDR3 totals 18 residues. V dropped 0 bases and J dropped 0; count of bases not matched to a gene: 8. This CDR3 reads CASSVEGTGVNANYGYTF. The CDR3 DNA reads TGTGCCAGCAGCGTAGAGGGGACAGGGGTGAACGCTAACTATGGCTACACCTTC.

The rearrangement links TRBV27 to TRBJ1-2; D remains ambiguous. The V gene lost 5 bases and the J gene lost 6 bases, with 16 bases spanning the gap. Germline-derived CDR1 and CDR2 are MNHEY and SMNVEV (reference sequence). The CDR3 runs 14 residues. The CDR3 region is CASSHRVQPHGYTF. CDR3 DNA: TGTGCCAGCAGTCACAGAGTTCAACCCCATGGCTACACCTTC.

The V call is TRBV7-2, the J call TRBJ2-3; possibly TRBD2 for D (7 bases). CDR1 is SGHTA and CDR2 is FQGNSA in the germline V gene. There are 14 residues in the CDR3. Trimming took 1 base from V and 4 from J, leaving 9 bases between them. The CDR3 here is CASSLGGGPDTQYF. CDR3 in DNA: TGTGCCAGCAGCTTAGGGGGGGGGCCAGATACGCAGTATTTT.

The chain recombines TRBV19 with TRBJ1-5, with D possibly being TRBD1 (5 bases). This CDR3 has 14 residues. Germline V gene lookup returns CDR1 LNHDA and CDR2 SQIVND (reference sequence). V was trimmed by 8 bases and J by 7 bases, leaving 18 bases between them. The CDR3 loop is CASEWQGLGQPQHF. The CDR3 DNA reads as TGTGCCAGTGAATGGCAGGGTCTTGGGCAGCCCCAGCATTTT.

The chain combines TRBV7-8 with TRBJ2-7; D is perhaps TRBD2 (6 bases). Per the germline V gene, CDR1 is SGHVS and CDR2 is FQNEAQ. The CDR3 totals 15 residues. The V and J ends lost 5 bases and 6 bases respectively, with 20 bases between them. CDR3 amino acids: CASSPFEGPAGEQYF. The CDR3 DNA reads TGTGCCAGCAGCCCCTTTGAGGGTCCAGCGGGCGAGCAGTACTTC.

The genes are TRBV5-1 and TRBJ2-5; 14 bases map to TRBD2. The CDR3 runs 17 residues. The germline V gene encodes CDR1 SGHRS and CDR2 YFSETQ. V lost 0 bases to trimming and J lost 1 base; unmatched junction nucleotides: 2. The CDR3, as DNA: TGCGCCAGCAGCTTGGGGACTAGCGGGGGGACCCAAGAGACCCAGTACTTC. It codes for CASSLGTSGGTQETQYF.

The genes are TRBV7-6 and TRBJ1-2, with D tentatively TRBD1 (5 bases). Germline loops: CDR1 SGHVS, CDR2 FNYEAQ. The CDR3 sequence is 15 residues long. The V and J ends lost 0 bases and 7 bases respectively, with 15 bases between them. The CDR3 nucleotides read TGTGCCAGCAGCTTAGCGTCAACAGGTGCGAGTGGCTACACCTTC. Translating gives CASSLASTGASGYTF. Using reference TRBV7-6 and TRBJ1-2 for the parts outside the CDR3, the full variable domain is GAGVSQSPRYKVTKRGQDVALRCDPISGHVSLYWYRQALGQGPEFLTYFNYEAQQDKSGLPNDRFSAERPEGSISTLTIQRTEQRDSAMYRCASSLASTGASGYTFGSGTRLTVV.

A remark on this clone: The DNA is omitted, as the CDR3 cannot be located on it reliably, and the CDR3 follows TCRdb's listing. This chain links TRBV6-5 with TRBJ2-3; the table's D call TRBD2 went unverified against the DNA. The CDR3 sequence runs 12 residues, both termini included. In germline, CDR1 is MNHEY, CDR2 SVGAGI. CDR3 sequence reads: CASSTSRDTQYF.

The J gene is TRBJ1-2, the V gene TRBV9; 9 bases match TRBD1. With V trimmed by 6 bases and J by 2 bases, 5 bases remained unmatched. The CDR3 spans 14 residues. Germline V gene data show CDR1 as SGDLS and CDR2 as YYNGEE. The chain's CDR3 is CASNRGQGNYGYTF. The CDR3 nucleotides are TGTGCCAGCAACCGCGGACAGGGGAACTATGGCTACACCTTC.

The chain has TRBV20-1 and TRBJ1-1; TRBD1 aligns across 7 bases. The V segment lost 3 bases and the J segment 5 bases; nucleotides outside the gene matches: 6. Germline loops: CDR1 DFQATT, CDR2 SNEGSKA (reference sequence). The CDR3 sequence is 13 residues long. The CDR3 DNA is TGCAGTGCTAGTAAGGGGGCGAGGACTGAAGCTTTCTTT. Residues: CSASKGARTEAFF.

The chain is built from TRBV5-4 and TRBJ2-1; possible D gene TRBD1, 5 bases. The V gene lost 2 bases and the J gene lost 3 bases, with 6 bases spanning the gap. Germline assignment: CDR1 SGHNT and CDR2 YYREEE (reference sequence). The CDR3 spans 13 residues. The CDR3 coding sequence is TGTGCCAGCAGCTTAGACAGCTACAATGAGCAGTTCTTC. It encodes CASSLDSYNEQFF.